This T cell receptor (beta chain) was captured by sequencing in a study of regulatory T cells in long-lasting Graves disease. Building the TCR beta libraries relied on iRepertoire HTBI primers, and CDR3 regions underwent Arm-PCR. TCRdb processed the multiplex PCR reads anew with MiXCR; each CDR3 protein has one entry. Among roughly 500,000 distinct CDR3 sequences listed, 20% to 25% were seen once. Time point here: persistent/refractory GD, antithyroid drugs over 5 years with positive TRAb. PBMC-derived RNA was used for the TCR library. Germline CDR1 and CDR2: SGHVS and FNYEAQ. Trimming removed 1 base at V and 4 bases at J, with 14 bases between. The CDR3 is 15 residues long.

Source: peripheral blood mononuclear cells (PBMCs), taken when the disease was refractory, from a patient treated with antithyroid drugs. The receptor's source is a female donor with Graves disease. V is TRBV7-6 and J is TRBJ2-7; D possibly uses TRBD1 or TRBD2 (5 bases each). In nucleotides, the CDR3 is TGTGCCAGCAGCTTAGGTCAGGGAGAGGGGTACGAGCAGTACTTC. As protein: CASSLGQGEGYEQYF. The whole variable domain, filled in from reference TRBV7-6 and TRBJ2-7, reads GAGVSQSPRYKVTKRGQDVALRCDPISGHVSLYWYRQALGQGPEFLTYFNYEAQQDKSGLPNDRFSAERPEGSISTLTIQRTEQRDSAMYRCASSLGQGEGYEQYFGPGTRLTVT.